In its sample, the clone carrying this T cell receptor beta chain was seen many times. Its antigen is not identified. V was trimmed by 4 bases and J by 2 bases, leaving 9 bases between them. The CDR3 has 12 amino acids. Germline CDR1 reads SQVTM; CDR2 reads ANQGSEA. These data originate in a study of CD8 T cells in ankylosing spondylitis. General study findings and limits: Seemingly distinctive of ankylosing spondylitis blood was a TCR beta motif formed by eight highly homologous variants. Certain motif variants had earlier appeared in reactive arthritis synovial fluid and blood.

TCRdb passed the 5' RACE reads through MiXCR, listing each CDR3 protein once. The sample consists of 200,000 to 250,000 distinct CDR3 sequences, just under 7.5% of them appearing once. The gene calls are TRBV29-1 and TRBJ2-7; no firm D call. The material sequenced was blood, either unsorted or a sorted T cell fraction (not recorded which). The receptor was isolated from a male donor with ankylosing spondylitis. CDR3 in amino acids: CSVVAVPYEQYF. CDR3 nucleotides: TGCAGCGTTGTGGCGGTACCCTACGAGCAGTACTTC.